The sequence of this T cell receptor (beta chain) was determined in a study of T cells in Graves' hyperthyroidism and ophthalmopathy. On the study more broadly: Specimen type is peripheral blood, collected at initial diagnosis prior to any treatment. Points from the study as a whole: Ophthalmopathy was predicted by the model a median of 6.5 months ahead of onset.

RNA transcripts served as the template for amplifying TCR beta CDR3 regions. Researchers ran a first-round RT-PCR on the TCR CDR3 using the HTBI primer set. MiXCR, run by TCRdb on the multiplex PCR reads, gives a single entry per CDR3 protein. Here the sample spans hundreds of thousands of distinct CDR3 sequences, over 15% being singletons. Comments on this clonotype: No antigen is known for it.

Uncontrolled infection, other autoimmune disease, pregnancy or lactation led to exclusion. The sample was blood. This clonotype originated in a woman in her sixties with Graves' ophthalmopathy.

The CDR3 nucleotides read TGTGCCAGCAGTCCATCCGGACTAGCGCCCTACAATGAGCAGTTCTTC. This encodes CASSPSGLAPYNEQFF. The chain recombines TRBV28 with TRBJ2-1; TRBD2 agrees at 9 bases. The CDR3 is made up of 16 amino acids. Unmatched junction bases numbered 7, after V lost 5 bases and J lost 2 bases. Germline V gene data show CDR1 as MDHEN and CDR2 as SYDVKM. The complete variable domain, with remaining parts taken from reference TRBV28 and TRBJ2-1, reads DVKVTQSSRYLVKRTGEKVFLECVQDMDHENMFWYRQDPGLGLRLIYFSYDVKMKEKGDIPEGYSVSREKKERFSLILESASTNQTSMYLCASSPSGLAPYNEQFFGPGTRLTVL.